This passage covers 15 T cell receptor beta chains from one sample sequenced in a study of T cells in localized non-small cell lung cancer. Clones were sequenced by immunoSEQ multiplex PCR, and TCRdb holds only the in-frame ones, with some missing. The sample shows fewer than 35,000 clones, about 89% of them seen only once. This specimen consisted of peripheral blood, obtained before any cancer treatment. All receptors come from a female donor older than 55 with stage I lung adenocarcinoma.

CDR3 DNA: TGTGCCAGCAGGGGACTAGCGGGAAGCAATGAGCAGTTCTTC. Translated: CASRGLAGSNEQFF. The genes are TRBV27 and TRBJ2-1, with TRBD2 identical over 13 bases. Germline CDR1 reads MNHEY; CDR2 reads SMNVEV (reference sequence). This CDR3 has 14 amino acids. With V trimmed by 6 bases and J by 6 bases, 2 bases remained unmatched.

V and J are TRBV29-1 and TRBJ2-5; D is possibly TRBD1 or TRBD2 (6 bases each). CDR1 and CDR2 (germline): SQVTM, ANQGSEA. The CDR3 extends over 13 amino acids. V was clipped by 8 bases and J by 2 bases, with 15 bases between them. The CDR3 coding sequence is TGCAGCTCCCTCGGAGGGGGACAAGAGACCCAGTACTTC. Translated, it gives CSSLGGGQETQYF. Drawing the rest from reference TRBV29-1 and TRBJ2-5, the complete variable domain is SAVISQKPSRDICQRGTSLTIQCQVDSQVTMMFWYRQQPGQSLTLIATANQGSEATYESGFVIDKFPISRPNLTFSTLTVSNMSPEDSSIYLCSSLGGGQETQYFGPGTRLLVL.

This clone appeared a single time. The J gene is TRBJ2-1, the V gene TRBV7-2, with 7 bases fitting TRBD2. The germline V gene has CDR1 SGHTA and CDR2 FQGNSA. Trimming cost V 4 bases and J 2 bases; bases outside gene matches: 2. The CDR3 runs 14 residues. The CDR3 spells CASSSGLAYNEQFF. For the CDR3, the DNA is TGTGCCAGCAGCTCCGGACTAGCCTACAATGAGCAGTTCTTC.

This chain connects TRBV5-6 to TRBJ2-5; D gene ambiguous. The length of the CDR3 is 13 residues. Trimming cost V 1 base and J 0 bases, with 4 bases left between them. The germline V gene has CDR1 SGHDT and CDR2 YYEEEE. For the CDR3, the DNA is TGTGCCAGCAGCTTGCGGGACCAAGAGACCCAGTACTTC. As protein: CASSLRDQETQYF.

The CDR3, as DNA: TGTGCCAGCAGCCCCCCTGCCGGCATCGCTAAAGGTACCATATATTTT. Its translation: CASSPPAGIAKGTIYF. The rearrangement uses TRBV7-2 and TRBJ1-3; no firm D call. The CDR3 covers 16 residues. Germline-derived CDR1 and CDR2 are SGHTA and FQGNSA. Trimming cost V 5 bases and J 10 bases, with 24 bases left between them.

This chain links TRBV11-2 with TRBJ2-3; TRBD2 aligns across 8 bases. The V gene end was trimmed by 6 bases and the J gene end by 2 bases; junction bases not matched to a gene: 4. This CDR3 has 14 residues. The germline V gene has CDR1 SGHAT and CDR2 FQNNGV. The CDR3 spells CASRLTSATDTQYF. Here the CDR3 DNA reads TGTGCCAGCAGGTTGACTAGCGCCACAGATACGCAGTATTTT.

V usage is TRBV5-1 and J usage is TRBJ2-1; D uncertain. The V end lost 0 bases, the J end lost 0 bases, and 7 bases lay between the germline ends. Germline CDR1 is SGHRS and CDR2 is YFSETQ. The CDR3 has 15 amino acids. For the CDR3, the DNA is TGCGCCAGCAGCTTGGCGCATGACTCCTACAATGAGCAGTTCTTC. Translated: CASSLAHDSYNEQFF.

J is TRBJ2-7 and V is TRBV9; D unclear. The CDR3 covers 14 residues. Between the trimmed V and J ends, which lost 4 bases and 3 bases, there was a span of 14 bases. From germline, CDR1 is SGDLS and CDR2 YYNGEE. The CDR3 DNA is TGTGCCAGCAGCCCCTTGCTAACGGACTACGAGCAGTACTTC. Translating it yields CASSPLLTDYEQYF.

This chain connects TRBV7-3 to TRBJ1-1, with no clear D. The CDR3 has 14 amino acids. The germline CDR1 and CDR2 sequences are SGHTA and FQGTGA. V was pared by 4 bases and J by 7 bases, with 16 bases between. CDR3 loop: CASSSRPGEGEAFF. The CDR3 DNA reads as TGTGCCAGCAGCTCCCGACCCGGAGAAGGTGAAGCTTTCTTT. Full variable domain (missing parts from reference TRBV7-3 and TRBJ1-1): GAGVSQTPSNKVTEKGKYVELRCDPISGHTALYWYRQSLGQGPEFLIYFQGTGAADDSGLPNDRFFAVRPEGSVSTLKIQRTERGDSAVYLCASSSRPGEGEAFFGQGTRLTVV.

The genes are TRBV12-5 and TRBJ2-1; TRBD2 might be the D (6 bases). The CDR3 runs 11 residues. V lost 5 bases to trimming and J lost 9 bases, with 8 bases between them. CDR1 LGHNT and CDR2 FRNRAP come from the germline V gene. The CDR3 bases are TGTGCTAGTGGTCTCGGGAGTGAGCAGTTCTTC. Protein sequence: CASGLGSEQFF.

The chain recombines TRBV27 with TRBJ1-1; D remains unclear. Germline V gives CDR1 MNHEY, CDR2 SMNVEV (reference sequence). The length of the CDR3 is 16 residues. Trimming took off 6 bases at V and 0 bases at J, with 17 bases between the two ends. The CDR3 is CASSRGRIGMNTEAFF. CDR3 sequence (DNA): TGTGCCAGCAGCCGCGGCCGCATTGGTATGAACACTGAAGCTTTCTTT.

The rearrangement uses TRBV19 and TRBJ2-1; the D is unclear. The CDR3 extends over 15 amino acids. The V end was cut by 2 bases, the J end by 0 bases, with 8 bases between. Germline V gives CDR1 LNHDA, CDR2 SQIVND (reference sequence). CDR3: CASSILYRSYNEQFF. The CDR3 nucleotides read TGTGCCAGTAGTATACTATACCGCTCCTACAATGAGCAGTTCTTC.

The chain couples TRBV30 to TRBJ2-7; D is uncertain. The CDR3 consists of 11 residues. V lost 2 bases to trimming and J lost 3 bases, with 5 bases between them. CDR1 GTSNPN and CDR2 SVGIG come from the germline V gene (reference sequence). The CDR3 sequence: CAWSPRYEQYF. CDR3 nucleotides: TGTGCCTGGAGTCCGCGCTACGAGCAGTACTTC.

The chain carries TRBV19 and TRBJ2-2; perhaps D is TRBD1 or TRBD2 (5 bases each). In germline, CDR1 is LNHDA, CDR2 SQIVND (reference sequence). Trimming removed 6 bases from V and 0 bases from J, with 8 bases in between. CDR3 length: 14 residues. The CDR3 sequence: CASRGPSNTGELFF. The CDR3, as DNA: TGTGCCAGTAGGGGACCGTCGAACACCGGGGAGCTGTTTTTT.

J is TRBJ2-3 and V is TRBV7-2, with 7 bases fitting TRBD2. Germline V gene sequence: CDR1 SGHTA, CDR2 FQGNSA. CDR3 length equals 16 residues. Unmatched junction bases numbered 6, after V lost 1 base and J lost 2 bases. The DNA for the CDR3 is TGTGCCAGCAGCTTAGTCTTTGCGGGAGCCACAGATACGCAGTATTTT. This translates into CASSLVFAGATDTQYF.